Below are 25 T cell receptor beta chains sequenced from a single sample in a study of blood T cell repertoires in COVID-19. The data were produced by immunoSEQ multiplex PCR, yet TCRdb's version contains in-frame clones alone and is incomplete. The table lists about 480,000 clones, roughly nine tenths of them singletons. Sequencing was done on a sample of peripheral blood. Receptor source: a man between 18 and 35 years old with COVID-19, enrolled during active disease.

V and J are TRBV2 and TRBJ2-1; a possible D gene is TRBD1 (5 bases). Germline lookup yields CDR1 SNHLY and CDR2 FYNNEI. Between the trimmed V and J ends, which lost 6 bases and 10 bases, there was a span of 19 bases. CDR3 length: 14 amino acids. CDR3 in amino acids: CASSQRWQGIEQFF. CDR3 nucleotide sequence: TGTGCCAGCAGCCAAAGATGGCAGGGAATAGAGCAGTTCTTC.

This chain uses TRBV7-8 with TRBJ2-1; TRBD2 matches 7 bases. Trimming cost V 5 bases and J 8 bases; bases outside gene matches: 9. Germline loops: CDR1 SGHVS, CDR2 FQNEAQ. The CDR3 runs to 14 residues. CDR3 bases: TGTGCCAGCAGCGTGTGGAGGGGAGGGGATGAGCAGTTCTTC. The encoded protein is CASSVWRGGDEQFF.

The gene calls are TRBV20-1 and TRBJ1-2; D uncertain. V dropped 3 bases and J dropped 8 bases, with 10 bases sitting between them. Looked up from germline, CDR1 is DFQATT and CDR2 is SNEGSKA (reference sequence). This CDR3 comprises 11 residues. CDR3 DNA: TGCAGTGCTAGTATCGGGAACGGCTACACCTTC. Its protein is CSASIGNGYTF.

The gene calls are TRBV6-5 and TRBJ1-2; maybe TRBD1 (5 bases). Germline lookup yields CDR1 MNHEY and CDR2 SVGAGI. V lost 0 bases, J lost 3 bases, and 11 bases lay in between. The CDR3 covers 15 residues. The CDR3 DNA reads TGTGCCAGCAGTTACTCGGGCAGGGCTCACTATGGCTACACCTTC. It yields the protein CASSYSGRAHYGYTF.

The chain joins TRBV7-2 to TRBJ2-3, with 9 nucleotides matching TRBD2. Germline values: CDR1 SGHTA, CDR2 FQGNSA. The CDR3 is made up of 16 amino acids. The trim removed 5 bases at V and 0 bases at J, leaving 6 bases unmatched. CDR3 in amino acids: CASSTASGISTDTQYF. DNA of the CDR3: TGTGCCAGCAGCACAGCTAGCGGGATTAGCACAGATACGCAGTATTTT.

The V and J genes are TRBV2 and TRBJ1-4; D gene uncertain. V was pared by 5 bases and J by 4 bases, with 14 bases between. The CDR3 totals 15 residues. The germline CDR1 and CDR2 sequences are SNHLY and FYNNEI. CDR3 DNA sequence: TGTGCCAGCAGTCAACCCGGGTCCCGTAATGAAAAACTGTTTTTT. Protein: CASSQPGSRNEKLFF.

V and J are TRBV11-3 and TRBJ2-7, with D perhaps matching TRBD1 (6 bases). Trimming removed 2 bases at V and 3 bases at J, with 11 bases between. Germline assignment: CDR1 SGHNT and CDR2 YENEEA. The CDR3 spans 14 residues. The DNA for the CDR3 is TGTGCCAGCAGCTTAACAGGGACCTACTACGAGCAGTACTTC. It yields the protein CASSLTGTYYEQYF. Full variable domain (rest looked up from reference TRBV11-3 and TRBJ2-7): EAGVVQSPRYKIIEKKQPVAFWCNPISGHNTLYWYLQNLGQGPELLIRYENEEAVDDSQLPKDRFSAERLKGVDSTLKIQPAELGDSAVYLCASSLTGTYYEQYFGPGTRLTVT.

CDR3 residues: CASSEVKLAGAGDTQYF. CDR3 coding DNA: TGTGCCAGCAGTGAAGTGAAACTAGCGGGGGCCGGAGATACGCAGTATTTT. The chain employs TRBV6-1 and TRBJ2-3; 11 positions agree with TRBD2. With 1 base clipped from V and 5 bases from J, the junction kept 8 bases outside the gene matches. The germline gives CDR1 MNHNS, CDR2 SASEGT. This CDR3 spans 17 amino acids.

V is TRBV5-1 and J is TRBJ2-3; 7 bases are shared with TRBD2. V was pared by 0 bases and J by 3 bases, with 4 bases of the junction left unmatched. Germline V gene data show CDR1 as SGHRS and CDR2 as YFSETQ. The CDR3 spans 15 residues. As DNA, the CDR3 is TGCGCCAGCAGCTTGGTTGCGGGGGTGACAGATACGCAGTATTTT. Its translation: CASSLVAGVTDTQYF.

This chain uses TRBV6-6 with TRBJ2-7; D is perhaps TRBD2 (6 bases). The CDR3 sequence is 15 residues long. Trimming removed 6 bases from V and 6 bases from J, with 21 bases in between. CDR1 MNHNY and CDR2 SVGAGI come from the germline V gene (reference sequence). The CDR3 spells CASSTTLVEGGEQYF. Here the CDR3 DNA reads TGTGCCAGCAGCACGACTCTAGTGGAGGGCGGCGAGCAGTACTTC.

A note on this clone: Other DNA sequences in this sample translate to the same CDR3. The chain joins TRBV27 to TRBJ2-7; 11 bases are shared with TRBD2. The CDR3 extends over 15 amino acids. CDR1 is MNHEY, CDR2 SMNVEV, per germline (reference sequence). V shed 5 bases and J 4 bases; nucleotides not matched to a gene: 7. CDR3 sequence: CASSPTSGRSYEQYF. CDR3 nucleotide sequence: TGTGCCAGCAGTCCCACTAGCGGGAGAAGTTACGAGCAGTACTTC.

The rearrangement joins TRBV5-4 to TRBJ1-6, with TRBD1 identical over 9 bases. The junction had 10 bases not matched to a gene; V was cut back by 2 bases and J by 10 bases. The germline V gene has CDR1 SGHNT and CDR2 YYREEE (reference sequence). This CDR3 region has 16 residues. CDR3 residues: CASSFGTGLGDSPLHF. DNA for the CDR3: TGTGCCAGCAGCTTCGGGACAGGGCTAGGAGACTCACCCCTCCACTTT.

The genes are TRBV9 and TRBJ2-7, with D unresolved. Germline loops: CDR1 SGDLS, CDR2 YYNGEE. V lost 0 bases and J 7 bases, leaving 11 bases between the germline ends. The CDR3 totals 13 residues. The CDR3 DNA follows: TGTGCCAGCAGCGTAGTTCTAGTGGGTGAGCAGTACTTC. Encoded protein: CASSVVLVGEQYF.

The chain has TRBV11-2 and TRBJ1-5, with unresolved D. Deletions cut 1 base from V and 5 bases from J, with 12 bases between. The germline V gene has CDR1 SGHAT and CDR2 FQNNGV. The CDR3 runs 15 residues. Written as DNA, the CDR3 is TGTGCCAGCAGCTTAGTTTCGGGTGAGGATCAGCCCCAGCATTTT. Protein sequence: CASSLVSGEDQPQHF.

V usage is TRBV2 and J usage is TRBJ2-5; possibly TRBD1 for D (6 bases). The CDR3 covers 14 residues. Trimming stripped 8 bases from V and 5 bases from J, with 18 bases between. From germline, CDR1 is SNHLY and CDR2 FYNNEI. CDR3 sequence reads: CASHGTLTRETQYF. Written as DNA, the CDR3 is TGTGCCAGCCATGGGACACTCACCAGGGAGACCCAGTACTTC. Full variable domain (outside the CDR3, taken from reference TRBV2 and TRBJ2-5): EPEVTQTPSHQVTQMGQEVILRCVPISNHLYFYWYRQILGQKVEFLVSFYNNEISEKSEIFDDQFSVERPDGSNFTLKIRSTKLEDSAMYFCASHGTLTRETQYFGPGTRLLVL.

This clone was observed once. The chain employs TRBV11-3 and TRBJ2-7, with D possibly TRBD2 on 5 matching bases. V lost 5 bases, J lost 3 bases, and 14 bases lay in between. CDR3 size: 14 residues. Germline V gene data show CDR1 as SGHNT and CDR2 as YENEEA. CDR3 region: CASSDPLARYEQYF. The CDR3 DNA reads TGTGCCAGCAGCGATCCCCTAGCACGCTACGAGCAGTACTTC.

The chain links TRBV7-9 to TRBJ2-7, with no clear D. CDR1 and CDR2 from the germline V gene are SEHNR and FQNEAQ (reference sequence). This CDR3 has 13 residues. The V end was cut by 0 bases, the J end by 1 base, with 4 bases between. The DNA of the CDR3 is TGTGCCAGCAGCTTAGCACAGTCCTACGAGCAGTACTTC. This sequence encodes CASSLAQSYEQYF.

The chain is built from TRBV6-1 and TRBJ2-4, with 11 bases aligning to TRBD2. The CDR3 is made up of 18 amino acids. After removal of 4 bases from V and 3 bases from J, the junction contained 11 bases not matched to a gene. Germline V gene lookup returns CDR1 MNHNS and CDR2 SASEGT. The CDR3 region has the DNA TGTGCCAGCAGTGTTCCCGGACTAGCGGGCGCCTTCAAAAACATTCAGTACTTC. Translation gives CASSVPGLAGAFKNIQYF.

This rearrangement joins TRBV11-3 to TRBJ2-2; 7 bases map to TRBD1. The germline gives CDR1 SGHNT, CDR2 YENEEA. V trimming: 10 bases; J trimming: 1 base; junction bases outside the gene matches: 3. The CDR3 runs 13 residues. The CDR3 loop reads CATQGVNTGELFF. The CDR3 DNA is TGTGCCACGCAGGGGGTGAACACCGGGGAGCTGTTTTTT. Using reference TRBV11-3 and TRBJ2-2 for the parts outside the CDR3, the full variable domain is EAGVVQSPRYKIIEKKQPVAFWCNPISGHNTLYWYLQNLGQGPELLIRYENEEAVDDSQLPKDRFSAERLKGVDSTLKIQPAELGDSAVYLCATQGVNTGELFFGEGSRLTVL.

DNA for the CDR3: TGCGCCAGCAGCTTGGGGATAAATAATGCAGGGCCTAGGGCTGAAGCTTTCTTT. This gives the protein CASSLGINNAGPRAEAFF. The chain is built from TRBV5-1 and TRBJ1-1, with D possibly matching TRBD1 (5 bases). Germline V gene data show CDR1 as SGHRS and CDR2 as YFSETQ. V was shortened by 0 bases and J by 6 bases, with 24 bases between the two germline ends. The CDR3 length is 18 residues. The entire variable domain, with the rest obtained from reference TRBV5-1 and TRBJ1-1, is as follows: KAGVTQTPRYLIKTRGQQVTLSCSPISGHRSVSWYQQTPGQGLQFLFEYFSETQRNKGNFPGRFSGRQFSNSRSEMNVSTLELGDSALYLCASSLGINNAGPRAEAFFGQGTRLTVV.

The V and J genes are TRBV11-2 and TRBJ2-7, with 9 bases matching TRBD1. The CDR3 has 14 amino acids. The V segment lost 5 bases and the J segment 5 bases; nucleotides outside the gene matches: 7. Germline-derived CDR1 and CDR2 are SGHAT and FQNNGV. The chain's CDR3 is CASSRDREYDEQYF. CDR3 sequence (DNA): TGTGCCAGCAGCCGGGACAGGGAGTATGACGAGCAGTACTTC. The complete variable domain, with remaining parts taken from reference TRBV11-2 and TRBJ2-7, reads EAGVAQSPRYKIIEKRQSVAFWCNPISGHATLYWYQQILGQGPKLLIQFQNNGVVDDSQLPKDRFSAERLKGVDSTLKIQPAKLEDSAVYLCASSRDREYDEQYFGPGTRLTVT.

The CDR3 loop is CASSFEQPQHF. CDR3 coding DNA: TGTGCCAGCAGCTTCGAGCAGCCCCAGCATTTT. This rearrangement joins TRBV5-8 to TRBJ1-5; D call uncertain. Looked up from germline, CDR1 is SGHTS and CDR2 is YDEGEE. This CDR3 contains 11 residues. V lost 2 bases to trimming and J lost 7 bases, with 4 bases between them.

V usage is TRBV5-6 and J usage is TRBJ1-2, with D perhaps TRBD1 (5 bases). Trimming took 0 bases from V and 4 from J, leaving 16 bases between them. Germline CDR1 SGHDT, CDR2 YYEEEE. The CDR3 spans 16 residues. Here the CDR3 DNA reads TGTGCCAGCAGCTTGGAATGGCAGGGAGGCGGCTATGGCTACACCTTC. Amino acid sequence: CASSLEWQGGGYGYTF.

This sequence joins TRBV13 and TRBJ1-4, with a possible D match to TRBD1 (5 bases). Trimming shortened V by 6 bases and J by 4 bases, and 9 bases separated the two germline ends. From germline, CDR1 is PRHDT and CDR2 FYEKMQ (reference sequence). This CDR3 comprises 13 residues. CDR3 DNA sequence: TGTGCCAGCAGGGGGCGGCTTAATGAAAAACTGTTTTTT. Translating it yields CASRGRLNEKLFF.

The chain carries TRBV4-1 and TRBJ2-3; D might be TRBD2 (5 bases). The CDR3 runs to 15 residues. Germline values: CDR1 MGHRA, CDR2 YSYEKL. Trimming pared 1 base from V and 2 bases from J, leaving 10 bases between. CDR3 bases: TGCGCCAGCAGCCAAGTCTGGCTAGCCACAGATACGCAGTATTTT. It codes for CASSQVWLATDTQYF.